This T cell receptor beta chain was identified during a study of cytomegalovirus exposure and HLA in healthy donors. Study summary: There were about 85 million unique TCRs (from HLA-typed donors) in an early data release. Notes on the study in general: Accurate prediction of HLA-A and HLA-B alleles (for most subjects) was reportedly achieved from TCR beta sequences. CMV serostatus was the sole immune exposure information available.

As to this clone: Its antigen is not known.

With 60 Vbeta and 13 Jbeta primers, the PCR was carried out. Sequencing was performed with immunoSEQ multiplex PCR; in TCRdb, only in-frame clones are kept and a portion is missing. The sample lists 80,000 to 100,000 clones, 81% occurring once. The CDR3 has 17 amino acids. V lost 4 bases to trimming and J lost 4 bases, with 20 bases between them. Germline lookup yields CDR1 LGHNA and CDR2 YNFKEQ. The sequenced material came from PBMCs. The rearrangement joins TRBV4-2 to TRBJ2-1; TRBD1 is a possible D gene (5 bases). The sequence was obtained from a man aged 40-55 years in good health and CMV-seropositive. CDR3 residues: CASSPDPQGPKYNEQFF. The DNA of the CDR3 is TGTGCCAGCAGCCCCGACCCCCAGGGTCCGAAATACAATGAGCAGTTCTTC.